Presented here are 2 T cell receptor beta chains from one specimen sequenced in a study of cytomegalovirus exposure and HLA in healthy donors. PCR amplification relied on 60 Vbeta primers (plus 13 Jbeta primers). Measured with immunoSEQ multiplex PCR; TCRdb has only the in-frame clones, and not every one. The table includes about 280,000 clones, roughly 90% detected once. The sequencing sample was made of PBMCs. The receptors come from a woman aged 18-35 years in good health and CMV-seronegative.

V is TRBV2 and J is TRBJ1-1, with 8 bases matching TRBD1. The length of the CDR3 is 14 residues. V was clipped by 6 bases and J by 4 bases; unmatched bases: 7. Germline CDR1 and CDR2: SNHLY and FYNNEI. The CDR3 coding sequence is TGTGCCAGCAGGGAGACAGGGGTGTTCACTGAAGCTTTCTTT. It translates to CASRETGVFTEAFF.

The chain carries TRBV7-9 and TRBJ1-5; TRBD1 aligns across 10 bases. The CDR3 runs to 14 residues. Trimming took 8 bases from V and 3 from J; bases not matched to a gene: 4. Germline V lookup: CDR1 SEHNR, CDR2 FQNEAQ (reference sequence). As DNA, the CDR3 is TGTGCCAGCTCGGGACAGGGGATCAATCAGCCCCAGCATTTT. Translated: CASSGQGINQPQHF.